Shown below are 2 T cell receptor beta chains from a single sample sequenced in a study of shared clonotypes between healthy human individuals. Clones were sequenced by immunoSEQ multiplex PCR, and TCRdb holds only the in-frame ones, with some missing. The sample has 1 million to 1.2 million clones; approximately 77% are singletons. The sequencing input was memory CD4+ T cells from PBMCs. Subset described: CD45RA-negative fraction. The source is a man between 18 and 29 years old in good health. Some clones in this sample may be carry-over from other donors' samples.

V and J are TRBV30 and TRBJ1-5, with 10 bases that match TRBD1. This CDR3 region has 15 residues. The V segment lost 2 bases and the J segment 7 bases; nucleotides outside the gene matches: 8. From germline, CDR1 is GTSNPN and CDR2 SVGIG (reference sequence). CDR3 nucleotide sequence: TGTGCCTGGAGTAAGCGGACAGGGGGTGGGCAGCCCCAGCATTTT. This codes for CAWSKRTGGGQPQHF.

For this clone: Because the CDR3's place on the DNA is in doubt, the DNA is left out and the CDR3 is given as listed by TCRdb. This CDR3 reads CASTVGPGSGNTIYF. V usage is TRBV5-6 and J usage is TRBJ1-3. Germline V lookup: CDR1 SGHDT, CDR2 YYEEEE. The CDR3 sequence runs 15 residues, both termini included.